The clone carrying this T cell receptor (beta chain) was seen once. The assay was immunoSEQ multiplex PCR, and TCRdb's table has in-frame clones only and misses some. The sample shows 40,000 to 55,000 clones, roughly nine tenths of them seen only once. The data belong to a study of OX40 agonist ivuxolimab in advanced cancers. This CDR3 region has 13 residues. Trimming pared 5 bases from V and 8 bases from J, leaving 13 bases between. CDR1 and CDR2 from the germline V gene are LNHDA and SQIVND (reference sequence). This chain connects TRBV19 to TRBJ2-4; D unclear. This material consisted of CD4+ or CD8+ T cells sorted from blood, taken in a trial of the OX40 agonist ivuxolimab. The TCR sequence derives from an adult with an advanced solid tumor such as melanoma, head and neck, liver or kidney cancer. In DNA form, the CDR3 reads TGTGCCAGTAGTCCCACCCCTGGGGACATTCAGTACTTC. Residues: CASSPTPGDIQYF.